This TCR beta chain originates from a study of blood T cells in healthy people across ages. Findings of the study overall: No one knew whether donors had CMV, which possibly confounded expanded clonotype changes.

The use of a sample-barcoded 5' primer and a J-beta primer mix characterized a second PCR of roughly 6 to 11 cycles. TCRdb reprocessed the 5' RACE reads with MiXCR, giving one entry per CDR3 protein. The sample records roughly 800,000 distinct CDR3 sequences, about 62% being singletons. Remarks on this clonotype: The antigen remains unidentified.

The V gene's germline CDR1 is DFQATT and CDR2 SNEGSKA (reference sequence). The CDR3 has 13 residues. The J segment lost 6 bases and the V segment lost 5 bases, leaving 4 bases of the junction unmatched. The V gene is TRBV20-1, the J gene TRBJ2-3; 11 bases agree with TRBD2. The sample comprised blood. The sequence came from a young man in good health. The CDR3 DNA sequence: TGCAGTGCTCACACTAGCGGGAGCGATACGCAGTATTTT. Translation gives CSAHTSGSDTQYF.